These 23 T cell receptor beta chains were sequenced from one sample in a study of OX40 agonist ivuxolimab in advanced cancers. Profiled with immunoSEQ multiplex PCR; TCRdb holds only in-frame clones, not every one. The sample has roughly 60,000 clones; approximately 85% are singletons. The input for sequencing was CD4+ or CD8+ T cells sorted from blood, taken in a trial of the OX40 agonist ivuxolimab. These receptors originate from an adult with an advanced solid tumor such as melanoma, head and neck, liver or kidney cancer.

The V gene is TRBV28, the J gene TRBJ1-2, with TRBD1 as a possible D gene (6 bases). V dropped 6 bases and J dropped 4 bases, with 12 bases sitting between them. Germline CDR1 reads MDHEN; CDR2 reads SYDVKM. CDR3 size: 13 residues. The chain's CDR3 is CASSRDTIYGYTF. The DNA of the CDR3 is TGTGCCAGCAGCCGGGACACTATCTATGGCTACACCTTC.

This clone was recorded a few times. The same CDR3 arises from other DNA sequences in this sample as well. The chain combines TRBV7-3 with TRBJ1-1; D is unclear. The V gene's germline CDR1 is SGHTA and CDR2 FQGTGA. The CDR3 loop spans 13 amino acids. V was cut by 8 bases and J by 3 bases, with 13 bases left in between. The CDR3 here is CASSRRADTEAFF. The CDR3 region has the DNA TGTGCCAGCTCCCGACGGGCGGACACTGAAGCTTTCTTT.

The genes are TRBV6-1 and TRBJ1-1; no reliable D call. The V gene's germline CDR1 is MNHNS and CDR2 SASEGT. The CDR3 extends over 13 amino acids. Trimming removed 3 bases from V and 1 base from J, with 6 bases in between. The CDR3 nucleotides read TGTGCCAGCAGTGACCATTCGAACACTGAAGCTTTCTTT. Protein product: CASSDHSNTEAFF.

The V gene is TRBV5-1, the J gene TRBJ2-3; D is unresolved. Germline CDR1 is SGHRS and CDR2 is YFSETQ. V gave up 0 bases and J gave up 7 bases, with 9 bases separating them. There are 13 residues in the CDR3. The CDR3 spells CASSLEASHTQYF. The CDR3 DNA sequence: TGCGCCAGCAGCTTGGAGGCCAGTCATACGCAGTATTTT.

The chain carries TRBV7-9 and TRBJ2-7, with no clear D. The CDR3 loop spans 16 amino acids. V lost 5 bases to trimming and J lost 1 base, with 18 bases between them. Germline CDR1 and CDR2: SEHNR and FQNEAQ (reference sequence). The CDR3 DNA is TGTGCCAGCAGCGCCAACTCCGTCTTGGGGTCCTACGAGCAGTACTTC. The encoded protein is CASSANSVLGSYEQYF.

The V call is TRBV5-1, the J call TRBJ2-1; 8 bases align to TRBD2. The CDR3 extends over 15 amino acids. The germline CDR1 and CDR2 sequences are SGHRS and YFSETQ. V shed 0 bases, J shed 7 bases, and the junction held 6 bases outside the gene matches. CDR3 bases: TGCGCCAGCAGCTTGGCGCCAGCGGGAGCGAATGAGCAGTTCTTC. It is translated as CASSLAPAGANEQFF.

The CDR3, as DNA: TGTGCCAGCAGCTTGGGGGGTGAATCCTACGAGCAGTACTTC. This codes for CASSLGGESYEQYF. The chain is built from TRBV7-9 and TRBJ2-7; tentatively, D is TRBD2 (6 bases). Germline V gene sequence: CDR1 SEHNR, CDR2 FQNEAQ (reference sequence). This CDR3 contains 14 residues. V was clipped by 3 bases and J by 1 base, with 10 bases between them. Variable domain in full (rest from reference TRBV7-9 and TRBJ2-7): DTGVSQNPRHKITKRGQNVTFRCDPISEHNRLYWYRQTLGQGPEFLTYFQNEAQLEKSRLLSDRFSAERPKGSFSTLEIQRTEQGDSAMYLCASSLGGESYEQYFGPGTRLTVT.

V usage is TRBV10-2 and J usage is TRBJ2-4; perhaps D is TRBD1 or TRBD2 (6 bases each). The ends were cut back, 0 bases at V and 0 bases at J, with 15 bases in the middle. This CDR3 has 18 amino acids. Germline V gives CDR1 WSHSY, CDR2 SAAADI. The CDR3 region is CASSESGGRLLAKNIQYF. The CDR3 bases are TGCGCCAGCAGTGAGTCGGGGGGCCGGCTTCTAGCCAAAAACATTCAGTACTTC.

The rearrangement uses TRBV7-2 and TRBJ2-5; TRBD1 matches 10 bases. Germline values: CDR1 SGHTA, CDR2 FQGNSA. Losses at the gene ends were 6 bases for V and 5 bases for J; bases not matched to a gene: 12. The CDR3 totals 16 residues. In DNA, the CDR3 is TGTGCCAGCAGATCTTGGAGACAGGGGGCTTCGGAGACCCAGTACTTC. Translation: CASRSWRQGASETQYF. Complete variable domain (other parts from reference TRBV7-2 and TRBJ2-5): GAGVSQSPSNKVTEKGKDVELRCDPISGHTALYWYRQSLGQGLEFLIYFQGNSAPDKSGLPSDRFSAERTGGSVSTLTIQRTQQEDSAVYLCASRSWRQGASETQYFGPGTRLLVL.

The V call is TRBV7-2, the J call TRBJ2-7, with 9 bases lining up with TRBD2. This CDR3 is 13 amino acids long. From germline, CDR1 is SGHTA and CDR2 FQGNSA. V was pared by 5 bases and J by 6 bases, with 5 bases of the junction left unmatched. In nucleotides, the CDR3 is TGTGCCAGCAGCCCTGGGACTAGCCCCGAGCAGTACTTC. This codes for CASSPGTSPEQYF. Supplemented by reference TRBV7-2 and TRBJ2-7, the full variable domain reads GAGVSQSPSNKVTEKGKDVELRCDPISGHTALYWYRQSLGQGLEFLIYFQGNSAPDKSGLPSDRFSAERTGGSVSTLTIQRTQQEDSAVYLCASSPGTSPEQYFGPGTRLTVT.

The chain recombines TRBV28 with TRBJ1-5; D gene uncertain. The length of the CDR3 is 10 residues. V dropped 8 bases and J dropped 4 bases, with 3 bases sitting between them. Germline CDR1 MDHEN, CDR2 SYDVKM. The CDR3 spells CASGNQPQHF. CDR3 nucleotides: TGTGCCAGCGGAAATCAGCCCCAGCATTTT.

V is TRBV2 and J is TRBJ2-7, with TRBD2 identical over 8 bases. The CDR3 extends over 14 amino acids. The germline V gene encodes CDR1 SNHLY and CDR2 FYNNEI. Trimming removed 8 bases from V and 1 base from J; junction bases left unmatched: 7. This chain's CDR3 is CASSPTSASYEQYF. DNA of the CDR3: TGTGCCAGCTCCCCGACTAGCGCATCCTACGAGCAGTACTTC.

This sequence joins TRBV7-2 and TRBJ2-2; weak D call: TRBD1 (6 bases). CDR1 is SGHTA and CDR2 is FQGNSA in the germline V gene. Trimming left V 5 bases short and J 5 bases short, with 15 bases between. The CDR3 totals 15 residues. The CDR3 here is CASSLGGGGTGELFF. The CDR3 DNA sequence: TGTGCCAGCAGCCTCGGTGGGGGCGGTACCGGGGAGCTGTTTTTT.

V is TRBV14 and J is TRBJ2-2; D unclear. V shed 0 bases and J shed 1 base, with 6 bases lying between them. Per germline, CDR1 SGHDN and CDR2 FVKESK. The CDR3 is 15 amino acids. The CDR3 DNA sequence: TGTGCCAGCAGCCAAGAGTTAGGGAACACCGGGGAGCTGTTTTTT. Encoded protein: CASSQELGNTGELFF. Supplemented by reference TRBV14 and TRBJ2-2, the full variable domain reads EAGVTQFPSHSVIEKGQTVTLRCDPISGHDNLYWYRRVMGKEIKFLLHFVKESKQDESGMPNNRFLAERTGGTYSTLKVQPAELEDSGVYFCASSQELGNTGELFFGEGSRLTVL.

The gene calls are TRBV2 and TRBJ2-3; D uncertain. V was clipped by 11 bases and J by 0 bases, with 15 bases between them. The length of the CDR3 is 14 residues. Germline assignment: CDR1 SNHLY and CDR2 FYNNEI. CDR3 in DNA: TGTGCCTCAAGTTCGGGTACTAGCACAGATACGCAGTATTTT. Protein sequence: CASSSGTSTDTQYF.

The rearrangement joins TRBV5-5 to TRBJ2-5, with D tentatively TRBD1 (5 bases). Germline CDR1 SGHKS, CDR2 YYEKEE (reference sequence). V lost 0 bases and J lost 3, with 6 bases in between. The CDR3 runs to 13 residues. The DNA of the CDR3 is TGTGCCAGCAGCTTGGGGGGCAAAGAGACCCAGTACTTC. Amino acids: CASSLGGKETQYF. The whole variable domain, remainder taken from reference TRBV5-5 and TRBJ2-5, is DAGVTQSPTHLIKTRGQQVTLRCSPISGHKSVSWYQQVLGQGPQFIFQYYEKEERGRGNFPDRFSARQFPNYSSELNVNALLLGDSALYLCASSLGGKETQYFGPGTRLLVL.

The chain couples TRBV7-2 to TRBJ1-3; 7 positions agree with TRBD1. CDR3 size: 15 residues. After removal of 4 bases from V and 4 bases from J, the junction contained 7 bases not matched to a gene. Germline V gene lookup returns CDR1 SGHTA and CDR2 FQGNSA. In nucleotides, the CDR3 is TGTGCCAGCAGCTCACAGACAGGGCTAGGAAACACCATATATTTT. Translation: CASSSQTGLGNTIYF.

The rearrangement uses TRBV28 and TRBJ1-2, with 8 bases lining up with TRBD1. The V and J ends lost 3 bases and 4 bases, in that order; junction bases with no gene match: 4. The CDR3 is 14 residues long. Germline V gives CDR1 MDHEN, CDR2 SYDVKM. The CDR3 nucleotides are TGTGCCAGCAGTTTTTATGACAGGGGCTATGGCTACACCTTC. Translating gives CASSFYDRGYGYTF.

The chain recombines TRBV10-1 with TRBJ2-5; 7 bases map to TRBD2. This CDR3 has 15 residues. The junction had 12 bases not matched to a gene; V was cut back by 6 bases and J by 5 bases. Germline V lookup: CDR1 WNHNN, CDR2 SYGVQD (reference sequence). CDR3 sequence reads: CASSGKGGPDETQYF. The DNA of the CDR3 is TGCGCCAGCAGCGGCAAGGGAGGGCCTGACGAGACCCAGTACTTC.

The genes are TRBV2 and TRBJ2-7, with D possibly being TRBD1 (6 bases). The CDR3 runs 15 residues. V was pared by 6 bases and J by 5 bases, with 20 bases between. The germline CDR1 and CDR2 sequences are SNHLY and FYNNEI. CDR3 sequence (DNA): TGTGCCAGCAGAGAACTACAGGGTCGTGGAGACGAGCAGTACTTC. This encodes CASRELQGRGDEQYF.

The rearrangement links TRBV9 to TRBJ2-6; no definite D call. This CDR3 is 13 amino acids long. V was clipped by 3 bases and J by 1 base, with 2 bases between them. CDR1 and CDR2 (germline): SGDLS, YYNGEE. The CDR3 protein is CASSESGANVLTF. CDR3 in DNA: TGTGCCAGCAGCGAGTCTGGGGCCAACGTCCTGACTTTC.

The J gene is TRBJ1-1, the V gene TRBV29-1; 8 bases are a match to TRBD1. V dropped 4 bases and J dropped 0; count of bases not matched to a gene: 10. Germline loops: CDR1 SQVTM, CDR2 ANQGSEA. The CDR3 contains 16 residues. The CDR3 reads CSVAPGQALMNTEAFF. As DNA, the CDR3 is TGCAGCGTTGCCCCGGGACAGGCTTTGATGAACACTGAAGCTTTCTTT.

This clone was counted a few times. This chain connects TRBV19 to TRBJ2-3; the match to TRBD1 covers 7 bases. Germline CDR1 LNHDA, CDR2 SQIVND (reference sequence). Germline trimming cut 7 bases from V and 2 bases from J; bases unmatched to any gene: 6. CDR3 length equals 14 residues. CDR3 sequence reads: CASKEGGYTDTQYF. CDR3 nucleotides: TGTGCCAGTAAGGAAGGGGGCTACACAGATACGCAGTATTTT. The complete variable domain, with remaining parts taken from reference TRBV19 and TRBJ2-3, reads DGGITQSPKYLFRKEGQNVTLSCEQNLNHDAMYWYRQDPGQGLRLIYYSQIVNDFQKGDIAEGYSVSREKKESFPLTVTSAQKNPTAFYLCASKEGGYTDTQYFGPGTRLTVL.